This T cell receptor (beta chain) was found in a study of OX40 agonist ivuxolimab in advanced cancers. Study-level information: Therapy given before enrollment (anti-PD-1, anti-PD-L1 or anti-CTLA-4) was allowed, and approximately 40% had some.

TCRdb's table, derived via immunoSEQ multiplex PCR, lists solely in-frame clones and lacks some. The data contain 70,000 to 95,000 clones, around 90% of them singletons. The V and J ends lost 2 bases and 0 bases respectively, with 5 bases between them. CDR3 length: 15 residues. Germline CDR1 and CDR2: SNHLY and FYNNEI. Patients with autoimmune history or systemic immunosuppression were excluded. This chain connects TRBV2 to TRBJ2-6; D remains ambiguous. The specimen was CD4+ or CD8+ T cells sorted from blood, collected in a trial of the OX40 agonist ivuxolimab. The receptor was derived from an adult with an advanced solid tumor such as melanoma, head and neck, liver or kidney cancer. This CDR3 reads CASSEFGSGANVLTF. The CDR3 region has the DNA TGTGCCAGCAGTGAATTCGGCTCTGGGGCCAACGTCCTGACTTTC.